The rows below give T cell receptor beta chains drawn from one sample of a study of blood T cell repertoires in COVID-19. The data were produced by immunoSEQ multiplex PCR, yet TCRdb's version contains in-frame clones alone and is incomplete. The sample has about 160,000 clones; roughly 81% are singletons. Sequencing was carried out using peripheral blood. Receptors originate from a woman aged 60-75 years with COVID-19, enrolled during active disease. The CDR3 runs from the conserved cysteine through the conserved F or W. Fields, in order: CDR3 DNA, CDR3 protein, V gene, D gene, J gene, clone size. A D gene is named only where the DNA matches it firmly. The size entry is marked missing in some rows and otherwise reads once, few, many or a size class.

CDR3nt: TGTGCCAGTAGTATCGGACAATATAATTCACCCCTCCACTTT
CDR3aa: CASSIGQYNSPLHF
v_gene: TRBV19
d_gene: .
j_gene: TRBJ1-6
abundance: .

CDR3nt: TGTGCCAGCAGCCCCCGGACAGGTCCCTACAATGAGCAGTTCTTC
CDR3aa: CASSPRTGPYNEQFF
v_gene: TRBV7-2
d_gene: TRBD1
j_gene: TRBJ2-1
abundance: .

CDR3nt: TGTGCCAGCTTAAAGGACAGGCTTTACTATGGCTACACCTTC
CDR3aa: CASLKDRLYYGYTF
v_gene: TRBV6-5
d_gene: TRBD1
j_gene: TRBJ1-2
abundance: .

CDR3nt: TGCGCCAGCAGCCCGACCGGACAGCCAACTAATGAAAAACTGTTTTTT
CDR3aa: CASSPTGQPTNEKLFF
v_gene: TRBV5-1
d_gene: .
j_gene: TRBJ1-4
abundance: .

CDR3nt: TGCGCCAGCAGCTTTGGGGAGCAGGATACGCAGTATTTT
CDR3aa: CASSFGEQDTQYF
v_gene: TRBV5-1
d_gene: .
j_gene: TRBJ2-3
abundance: .

CDR3nt: TGTGCCAGCAGCCGCCTCGGAGCAAGGGGGGGCACTGAAGCTTTCTTT
CDR3aa: CASSRLGARGGTEAFF
v_gene: TRBV3-1/TRBV3-2
d_gene: .
j_gene: TRBJ1-1
abundance: .

CDR3nt: TGTGCCTGGAGTGCACGACAGGGTTCTGGCTACACCTTC
CDR3aa: CAWSARQGSGYTF
v_gene: TRBV30
d_gene: TRBD1
j_gene: TRBJ1-2
abundance: .

CDR3nt: TGTGCCAGCAGTCCGGGACAGGGGTCTGGAAACACCATATATTTT
CDR3aa: CASSPGQGSGNTIYF
v_gene: TRBV9
d_gene: TRBD1
j_gene: TRBJ1-3
abundance: .

CDR3nt: TGTGCCAGCAGCTTACCCCAGATAACCAATAATTCACCCCTCCACTTT
CDR3aa: CASSLPQITNNSPLHF
v_gene: TRBV5-8
d_gene: .
j_gene: TRBJ1-6
abundance: .

CDR3nt: TGTGCCAGTAGACCTCAGGGGGCGCCCATCTATGGCTACACCTTC
CDR3aa: CASRPQGAPIYGYTF
v_gene: TRBV19
d_gene: TRBD1
j_gene: TRBJ1-2
abundance: .

CDR3nt: TGTGCCAGCAGTCAGGGGGGAACGGGAAATCAGCCCCAGCATTTT
CDR3aa: CASSQGGTGNQPQHF
v_gene: TRBV2
d_gene: TRBD1
j_gene: TRBJ1-5
abundance: .

CDR3nt: TGTGCCAGCTCAGCCGCCGGGACAGGGGTTTTGGACACTGAAGCTTTCTTT
CDR3aa: CASSAAGTGVLDTEAFF
v_gene: TRBV18
d_gene: TRBD1
j_gene: TRBJ1-1
abundance: .

CDR3nt: TGTGCCAGCAGCGTTGACACGAACACTGAAGCTTTCTTT
CDR3aa: CASSVDTNTEAFF
v_gene: TRBV2
d_gene: .
j_gene: TRBJ1-1
abundance: .

CDR3nt: TGTGCCAGCAGTCCCAGCGGGTCTTACGAGCAGTACTTC
CDR3aa: CASSPSGSYEQYF
v_gene: TRBV7-3
d_gene: .
j_gene: TRBJ2-7
abundance: few

CDR3nt: TGCGCCAGCAGTTTCGCCGGCAGGGACAGCTCTGGGGCCAACGTCCTGACTTTC
CDR3aa: CASSFAGRDSSGANVLTF
v_gene: TRBV5-1
d_gene: TRBD1
j_gene: TRBJ2-6
abundance: .

CDR3nt: TGTGCCAGCAGCCCTTGGGACACCACAGATACGCAGTATTTT
CDR3aa: CASSPWDTTDTQYF
v_gene: TRBV5-5
d_gene: .
j_gene: TRBJ2-3
abundance: .

CDR3nt: TGTGCCAGCAGGGGACAAGAAGCTTTCTTT
CDR3aa: CASRGQEAFF
v_gene: TRBV2
d_gene: .
j_gene: TRBJ1-1
abundance: .

CDR3nt: TGTGCCAGCAGCCTGACAGAAAACACCATATATTTT
CDR3aa: CASSLTENTIYF
v_gene: TRBV11-2
d_gene: .
j_gene: TRBJ1-3
abundance: once